This T cell receptor (beta chain) derives from a study of T-cell reconstitution after alpha-beta-depleted transplantation in children. Preparation of the TCRbeta library used unique molecular identifiers. From the PCR reads, TCRdb called clonotypes with MiXCR, one entry per CDR3 protein. The sample shows some 350,000 distinct CDR3 sequences, around 15% of them seen only once. This clonotype was detected only a few times. Germline CDR1 and CDR2: MNHEY and SVGAGI. This CDR3 spans 17 amino acids. V lost 1 base and J lost 4, with 20 bases in between. J is TRBJ2-7 and V is TRBV6-5; the D gene is possibly TRBD2 (6 bases). The TCR was taken from a male patient between 2 and 10 years old who had a stem cell transplant for acute lymphoblastic leukemia, so the T cells may come from the graft donor. The sequencing used PBMCs, mostly from graft donor cells, collected 360 days after TCRalphabeta/CD19-depleted stem cell transplant. In DNA form, the CDR3 reads TGTGCCAGCAGTTACTTTGGACGGACGACTAGTGGGTACGAGCAGTACTTC. Translation gives CASSYFGRTTSGYEQYF.